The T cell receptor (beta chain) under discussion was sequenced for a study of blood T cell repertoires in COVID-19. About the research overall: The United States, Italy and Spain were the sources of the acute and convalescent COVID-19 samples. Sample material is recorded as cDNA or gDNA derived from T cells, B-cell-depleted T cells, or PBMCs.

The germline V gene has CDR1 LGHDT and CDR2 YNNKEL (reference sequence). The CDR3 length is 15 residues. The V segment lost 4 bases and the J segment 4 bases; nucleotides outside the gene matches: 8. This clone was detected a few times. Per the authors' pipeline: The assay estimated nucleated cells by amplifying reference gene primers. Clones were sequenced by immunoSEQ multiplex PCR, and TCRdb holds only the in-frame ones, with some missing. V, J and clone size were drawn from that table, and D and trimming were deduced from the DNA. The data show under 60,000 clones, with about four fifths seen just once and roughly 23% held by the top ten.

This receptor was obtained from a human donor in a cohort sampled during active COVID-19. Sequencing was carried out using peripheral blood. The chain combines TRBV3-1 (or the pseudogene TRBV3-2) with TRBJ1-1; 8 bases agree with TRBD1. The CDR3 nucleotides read TGTGCCAGCAGCCCCAGGGGGCTTGGGGGCACTGAAGCTTTCTTT. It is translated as CASSPRGLGGTEAFF.